This T cell receptor (beta chain) is from a study of regulatory dendritic cells for organ transplantation. General study points: The authors noted considerable between-person heterogeneity in alloreactive memory CD8+ cells. Naive CD4+ and CD8+ repertoires were highly diverse; memory CD8+ was most oligoclonal.

Naive CD45RA+ and memory CD45RO+ CD4+ or CD8+ T cells were FACS-sorted. The method was immunoSEQ multiplex PCR; TCRdb's version includes in-frame clones alone and lacks a portion of them. The sample lists about 30,000 clones; about four fifths were seen once. Between the trimmed V and J ends, which lost 5 bases and 5 bases, there was a span of 15 bases. CDR3 length: 14 amino acids. The germline V gene encodes CDR1 SGHTA and CDR2 FQGTGA. Only one count was recorded for this clone. The antigen is undetermined. The clonotype originates from a human donor in good health. Material for sequencing was naive CD4+ T cells from blood. Indicated subset: CD45RA+ naive T cells. The genes are TRBV7-3 and TRBJ2-5; no clear D gene. CDR3 sequence: CASSPQSSFETQYF. As DNA, the CDR3 is TGTGCCAGCAGCCCCCAGTCTAGTTTTGAGACCCAGTACTTC.